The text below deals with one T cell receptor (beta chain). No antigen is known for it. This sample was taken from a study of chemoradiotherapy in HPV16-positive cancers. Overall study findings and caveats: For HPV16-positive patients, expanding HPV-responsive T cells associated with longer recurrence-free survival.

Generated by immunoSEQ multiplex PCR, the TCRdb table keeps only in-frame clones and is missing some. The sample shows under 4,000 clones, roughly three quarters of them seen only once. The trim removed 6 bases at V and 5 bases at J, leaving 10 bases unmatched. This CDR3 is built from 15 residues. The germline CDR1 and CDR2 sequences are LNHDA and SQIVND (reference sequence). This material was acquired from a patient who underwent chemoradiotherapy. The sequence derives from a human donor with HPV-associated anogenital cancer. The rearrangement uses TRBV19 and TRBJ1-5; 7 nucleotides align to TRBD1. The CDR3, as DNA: TGTGCCAGTAGAACCCGGACAGGCCCTCATCAGCCCCAGCATTTT. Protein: CASRTRTGPHQPQHF.